This T cell receptor beta chain was observed in a study of blood T cell repertoires in COVID-19. Per the original data handling: Estimated nucleated cell counts came from reference gene primer amplification. Method: immunoSEQ multiplex PCR; TCRdb's copy keeps in-frame clones and lacks some. V and J calls and clone size come straight from that table; D and trimming were deduced from the DNA. The table lists 400,000 to 450,000 clones, just over 85% of them singletons. This TCR was sampled from a woman under 40 with active or convalescent COVID-19. Sequencing was carried out using peripheral blood.

The CDR3, as DNA: TGTGCCAGCAGCCCCCTTGGCAATCAGCCCCAGCATTTT. Translating gives CASSPLGNQPQHF. The genes are TRBV6-5 and TRBJ1-5; D unclear. CDR1 is MNHEY and CDR2 is SVGAGI in the germline V gene. The CDR3 runs 13 residues. Between the trimmed V and J ends, which lost 6 bases and 2 bases, there was a span of 8 bases.